This T cell receptor (beta chain) originates from a study of T-cell reconstitution after alpha-beta-depleted transplantation in children (dated by TCRdb to about 2016). In the study overall: Using TCR repertoire profiling, the study followed T-cell immune reconstitution in a quantitative way in children after TCRalphabeta/CD19-depleted allogeneic hematopoietic cell transplantation.

This clonotype has ten or more counts. No cognate antigen has been identified for it. Nothing much larger sits one base from this clone, and base qualities are not available. Receptor amplification or capture employed PCR. Reads for this sample came from an Illumina HiSeq 2500. TCR library preparation used molecular barcoding, with unique molecular identifiers applied to normalize quantification of the TCRbeta repertoire. TCRdb's own reprocessing of the public reads used fastp at Q25 and MiXCR and kept productive beta chains. Every CDR3 protein is listed once, alongside the most common genes and DNA of its rows. The sample table holds about 240,000 distinct CDR3 sequences, of which under 30% were seen once. The leading ten clones occupy over 2.5% of the sample. Per the publication, the treatment or condition label means: allogeneic hematopoietic cell transplantation with graft depleted of TCRalphabeta T cells and CD19 B cells. TCRalphabeta/CD19-depleted allogeneic hematopoietic cell grafts were given to the transplant recipients, all of whom were children.

Results and caveats for the whole study, not just this receptor: Over subsequent months, a decline in hyperexpanded clone frequencies was noted, and after one year, T-cell counts and TCRbeta diversity were mostly ascribed to newly produced T cells. In some patients, the high TCRbeta diversity seen at day 60 was put down to recipient T cells and intrathymic progenitors that had survived conditioning. The apparently early recovery of alphabetaT-cell counts about two months after transplant reportedly depended on only several hundred rapidly expanded clones that came from non-depleted graft cells.

The CDR3 holds 13 amino acids from the cysteine to the phenylalanine. Only CDR3 DNA is held: 39 bases, read in frame from base 1. The junction carries 5 bases between V and J, which are trimmed by 0 bases and 5 bases respectively. The germline V gene (reference sequence) supplies CDR1 LNHNV and CDR2 YYDKDF. This chain joins TRBV15 to TRBJ1-5; the D gene identity is not certain. This material consisted of PBMCs, taken before TCRalphabeta/CD19-depleted stem cell transplant. The TCR originated in a girl aged 2-15 years with Fanconi anemia, due to receive a stem cell transplant. The CDR3 region: CATSRDHYQPQHF. The DNA sequence reads TGTGCCACCAGCAGAGATCATTATCAGCCCCAGCATTTT.